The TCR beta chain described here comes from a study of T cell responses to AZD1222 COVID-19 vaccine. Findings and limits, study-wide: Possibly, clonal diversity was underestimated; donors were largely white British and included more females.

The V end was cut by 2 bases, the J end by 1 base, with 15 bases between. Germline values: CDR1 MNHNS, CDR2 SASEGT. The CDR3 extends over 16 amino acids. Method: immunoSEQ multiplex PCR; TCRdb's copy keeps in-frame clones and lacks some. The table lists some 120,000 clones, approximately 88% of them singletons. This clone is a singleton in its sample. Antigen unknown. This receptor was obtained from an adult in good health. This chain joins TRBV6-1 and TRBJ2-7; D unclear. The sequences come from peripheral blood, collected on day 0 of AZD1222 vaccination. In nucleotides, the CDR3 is TGTGCCAGCAGTGAAAGGGCCTCCCGGCCATCCTACGAGCAGTACTTC. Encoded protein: CASSERASRPSYEQYF.